Detailed here is one T cell receptor beta chain. What it binds is unknown. The source of the sample is a study of T cell responses to AZD1222 COVID-19 vaccine. Findings and caveats of the study: Recipients of two AZD1222 doses showed rising Spike-specific TCR breadth and depth.

The germline V gene encodes CDR1 SGHTA and CDR2 FQGTGA. This CDR3 has 15 amino acids. V lost 5 bases to trimming and J lost 7 bases, with 17 bases between them. Produced via immunoSEQ multiplex PCR; TCRdb's table is partial and in-frame only. The sample gives approximately 72,000 clones, roughly nine tenths of which show up once; roughly 27% is in the top ten. The chain uses TRBV7-3 and TRBJ2-2; D is perhaps TRBD1 (5 bases). The origin of this receptor is an adult who received the AZD1222 COVID-19 vaccine. This material consisted of peripheral blood, taken 28 days after the second AZD1222 dose. CDR3 nucleotide sequence: TGTGCCAGCAGCCCCACGCAGGACATTTTCGGGGAGCTGTTTTTT. It encodes CASSPTQDIFGELFF.